The T cell receptor (beta chain) under discussion was sequenced for a study of T cell clonality in common variable immunodeficiency. Both groups were predominantly of Caucasian heritage. Notes on the study in general: Fewer TCRbeta clones were shared among CVID subjects than controls. CVID patient heterogeneity limited repertoire-clinical complication correlations.

Only in-frame clones appear in the TCRdb table, and some are missing; sequencing was by immunoSEQ multiplex PCR. The table lists 35,000 or so clones, with no singletons. Germline V gene sequence: CDR1 SGHRS, CDR2 YFSETQ. Trimming cost V 7 bases and J 4 bases; bases outside gene matches: 11. CDR3 length: 14 amino acids. The sample holds many counts of this clone. Its target is unknown. Coverage ceases 3 residues before the CDR3 finishes, and the germline J gene fills in the end. Sequenced: peripheral blood mononuclear cells. The rearrangement joins TRBV5-1 to TRBJ2-7; 7 bases align to TRBD2. This sequence was found in a person aged 18 to 75 in good health. CDR3 protein: CASRPALADYEQYF. Partial CDR3 DNA: TGCGCCAGCCGACCGGCGCTAGCGGATTACGAG.